The sequence of this T cell receptor beta chain was determined in a study of vaccination and CD4 T cells after COVID-19. Overall study context: The makeup of the convalescents was six males and four females, two of them Hispanic. Whole-study findings and limits: It was found that, in convalescent patients, 304 of 307 vaccine-specific clones were spike mono-reactive.

Documented treatment: approximately nine-day PBMC culture with coronavirus spike peptide pools or control peptides (ViraFEST assay). Approximately 2 million PBMCs were grown per well alongside 8.5 to 10 IU/ml IL-2 and about 9.9 ug/ml peptide pools. Worth noting for this clonotype: The antigen is undetermined. One junction end disagrees with the germline gene, perhaps due to a read error.

Researchers used the Oncomine TCR Beta short-read assay to sequence DNA from cultured CD4+ T cells. TCRdb reanalysed the PCR reads using MiXCR and keeps one entry per CDR3 protein. Among roughly 12,000 distinct CDR3 sequences listed, 40% to 50% were seen once. Sequencing used CD4+ T cells from blood, cultured in vitro. The receptor's source is a human donor who had recovered from COVID-19.

The CDR3 nucleotides read TGTGCCAGCAGTGTGTCGGGACTCCTCTCGTTC. It is translated as CASSVSGLLSF. The chain carries TRBV2 and TRBJ2-1; D may be TRBD2 (6 bases). Germline V CDR1 and CDR2: SNHLY, FYNNEI. The CDR3 runs 11 residues.